This TCR beta chain was identified in a study of patients and donors after allogeneic stem cell transplantation (TCRdb year 2020). The method was RT-PCR. The sequencer listed for this sample is NextSeq 550. Through fastp at Q25 and MiXCR, TCRdb rebuilt clones from the public reads, retaining in-frame beta chains. Here each entry gathers all rows of one CDR3 protein and keeps the most common genes and DNA. The sample profile shows tens of thousands of distinct CDR3 sequences; more than 30% of them were found once. More than 70% of the sample is in the top ten clones. Based on the germline V gene (reference sequence), the CDR1 and CDR2 sequences are SEHNR and FQNEAQ. Germline trimming: 5 bases from V, 6 bases from J; junction bases outside gene matches: 6. From its cysteine to its phenylalanine, the CDR3 spans 13 amino acids. The read is trimmed to its CDR3 DNA, 39 bases read in frame from base 1. This clonotype showed up many times. What this receptor recognizes is not known. Base qualities are missing; no much larger clone stands one base away.

The chain is made from TRBV7-9 and TRBJ1-1; 7 bases in the junction line up with TRBD1. Sequenced sample: blood, either unsorted or a sorted T cell fraction (not recorded which). The receptor comes from a human donor who was either an allogeneic HSCT recipient or a stem cell or donor lymphocyte infusion donor (not recorded which). It is not recorded whose cells these are; they may come from a transplant donor. CDR3 loop: CASSLLGQAEAFF. The DNA is TGTGCCAGCAGCCTCCTCGGACAGGCTGAAGCTTTCTTT.